What follows are 21 T cell receptor beta chains derived from one specimen sequenced in a study of T cell responses to AZD1222 COVID-19 vaccine. Sequenced by immunoSEQ multiplex PCR; TCRdb stores in-frame clones only, minus some. The sample has 100,000 to 150,000 clones, 85% to 95% seen once. The sequencing used peripheral blood, collected on day 0 of AZD1222 vaccination. These receptors were collected from an adult in good health.

The chain employs TRBV12-3 or TRBV12-4 and TRBJ2-1; 8 bases are a match to TRBD1. V shed 6 bases and J 10 bases; nucleotides not matched to a gene: 8. This CDR3 region has 13 residues. This CDR3 is CASSQGRTGEQFF. In DNA, the CDR3 is TGTGCCAGCAGCCAGGGGAGGACAGGGGAGCAGTTCTTC.

This clone has a handful of counts. This sequence joins TRBV7-6 and TRBJ2-2; 10 bases agree with TRBD1. Germline assignment: CDR1 SGHVS and CDR2 FNYEAQ. V was pared by 1 base and J by 4 bases, with 18 bases of the junction left unmatched. The CDR3 contains 21 residues. CDR3 DNA sequence: TGTGCCAGCAGCTTAGAGTTTCCCCGGGACAGGGGATTACGGGGCACCGGGGAGCTGTTTTTT. Encoded protein: CASSLEFPRDRGLRGTGELFF.

This sequence joins TRBV18 and TRBJ2-7; no definite D call. Germline values: CDR1 KGHSH, CDR2 LQKENI. The V end lost 4 bases, the J end lost 1 base, and 8 bases lay between the germline ends. The CDR3 consists of 13 residues. The CDR3 loop reads CASSLQKSYEQYF. In DNA form, the CDR3 reads TGTGCCAGCTCACTCCAGAAGTCCTACGAGCAGTACTTC.

This clone was observed at least ten times. The V call is TRBV7-2, the J call TRBJ1-3; the D is unclear. This CDR3 is 16 amino acids long. Germline CDR1 is SGHTA and CDR2 is FQGNSA. The ends were cut back, 5 bases at V and 1 base at J, with 15 bases in the middle. The CDR3 protein is CASSPNISPSGNTIYF. CDR3 sequence (DNA): TGTGCCAGCAGCCCTAACATCAGCCCTTCTGGAAACACCATATATTTT.

This sequence joins TRBV13 and TRBJ1-2; 10 nucleotides align to TRBD1. Germline V gene data show CDR1 as PRHDT and CDR2 as FYEKMQ (reference sequence). J lost 5 bases, V lost 6 bases, and 9 bases had no gene match. This CDR3 comprises 15 residues. In DNA form, the CDR3 reads TGTGCCAGCAGTCGACGGACAGGGGGGATATATGGCTACACCTTC. The encoded protein is CASSRRTGGIYGYTF.

The CDR3 bases are TGTGCCAGCAGTCTCAGGGGCGGGAACACTGAAGCTTTCTTT. It encodes CASSLRGGNTEAFF. The chain couples TRBV6-5 to TRBJ1-1; maybe TRBD1 (6 bases). Trimming removed 5 bases at V and 1 base at J, with 11 bases between. Germline CDR1 is MNHEY and CDR2 is SVGAGI. The length of the CDR3 is 14 residues.

The chain uses TRBV18 and TRBJ2-7, with 11 bases aligning to TRBD1. Unmatched junction bases numbered 4, after V lost 3 bases and J lost 0 bases. The germline V gene encodes CDR1 KGHSH and CDR2 LQKENI. CDR3 length equals 16 residues. CDR3 sequence (DNA): TGTGCCAGCTCACCGGGACAGGGGGGGTACTCCTACGAGCAGTACTTC. Translated, it gives CASSPGQGGYSYEQYF.

The chain couples TRBV25-1 to TRBJ1-1, with a tentative D call TRBD1 (5 bases). This CDR3 is built from 15 residues. CDR1 and CDR2 from the germline V gene are MGHDK and SYGVNS. The V and J ends lost 5 bases and 1 base respectively, with 14 bases between them. The CDR3 sequence is CASSLDGGRNTEAFF. The CDR3 DNA reads TGTGCCAGCAGTTTAGATGGGGGAAGGAACACTGAAGCTTTCTTT.

This clone was detected only a few times. Here the CDR3 DNA reads TGTGCCAGCAGTTACACGTCAGGGGGTACTGAGCAGTTCTTC. Encoded protein: CASSYTSGGTEQFF. This chain connects TRBV6-5 to TRBJ2-1; 7 positions agree with TRBD1. The germline CDR1 and CDR2 sequences are MNHEY and SVGAGI. V trimming: 2 bases; J trimming: 9 bases; junction bases outside the gene matches: 7. The CDR3 is made up of 14 amino acids.

J is TRBJ2-7 and V is TRBV11-2, with 8 nucleotides matching TRBD2. V gave up 1 base and J gave up 0 bases; unmatched junction bases: 8. The germline CDR1 and CDR2 sequences are SGHAT and FQNNGV. The CDR3 spans 17 residues. CDR3 amino acids: CASSLGTGGPTSYEQYF. The CDR3 nucleotides read TGTGCCAGCAGCTTAGGTACGGGGGGGCCTACCTCCTACGAGCAGTACTTC. Combining the CDR3 with reference TRBV11-2 and TRBJ2-7 gives the whole variable domain EAGVAQSPRYKIIEKRQSVAFWCNPISGHATLYWYQQILGQGPKLLIQFQNNGVVDDSQLPKDRFSAERLKGVDSTLKIQPAKLEDSAVYLCASSLGTGGPTSYEQYFGPGTRLTVT.

This clone was found once. The genes are TRBV9 and TRBJ1-1; D call uncertain. Germline V gene sequence: CDR1 SGDLS, CDR2 YYNGEE. Trimming shortened V by 0 bases and J by 0 bases, and 9 bases separated the two germline ends. The CDR3 runs to 15 residues. The CDR3 sequence: CASSVEPGMNTEAFF. The CDR3 DNA reads TGTGCCAGCAGCGTAGAGCCGGGCATGAACACTGAAGCTTTCTTT.

The chain recombines TRBV27 with TRBJ2-5; D uncertain. CDR1 is MNHEY, CDR2 SMNVEV, per germline (reference sequence). Trimming removed 3 bases at V and 5 bases at J, with 13 bases between. The CDR3 spans 14 residues. CDR3 in DNA: TGTGCCAGCAGTTTTGGAGCCCGCTCGGAGACCCAGTACTTC. As protein: CASSFGARSETQYF.

The chain links TRBV5-1 to TRBJ1-5; D gene unclear. The V end was cut by 2 bases, the J end by 3 bases, with 9 bases between. Germline lookup yields CDR1 SGHRS and CDR2 YFSETQ. The CDR3 covers 14 residues. The CDR3 DNA follows: TGCGCCAGCAGCTTAGGACCGGACAATCAGCCCCAGCATTTT. Translation gives CASSLGPDNQPQHF.

V and J are TRBV29-1 and TRBJ2-7; maybe TRBD2 (6 bases). Germline loops: CDR1 SQVTM, CDR2 ANQGSEA. Trimming took off 1 base at V and 2 bases at J, with 9 bases between the two ends. This CDR3 has 13 residues. Written as DNA, the CDR3 is TGCAGCGTTGAAGTGGGGGGTCCCTACGAGCAGTACTTC. It specifies CSVEVGGPYEQYF.

The V gene is TRBV30, the J gene TRBJ2-3; D is unresolved. The V gene's germline CDR1 is GTSNPN and CDR2 SVGIG (reference sequence). Trimming removed 2 bases at V and 4 bases at J, with 13 bases between. The CDR3 is made up of 14 amino acids. CDR3 coding DNA: TGTGCCTGGAGTCCGGCAGGCCGGCCAGATACGCAGTATTTT. It translates to CAWSPAGRPDTQYF. Drawing the rest from reference TRBV30 and TRBJ2-3, the complete variable domain is SQTIHQWPATLVQPVGSPLSLECTVEGTSNPNLYWYRQAAGRGLQLLFYSVGIGQISSEVPQNLSASRPQDRQFILSSKKLLLSDSGFYLCAWSPAGRPDTQYFGPGTRLTVL.

This chain links TRBV30 with TRBJ1-4; the D gene is possibly TRBD1 (6 bases). The ends were cut back, 8 bases at V and 7 bases at J, with 20 bases in the middle. Looked up from germline, CDR1 is GTSNPN and CDR2 is SVGIG (reference sequence). The CDR3 contains 14 residues. The CDR3 sequence is CAVPRHREGEKLFF. CDR3 nucleotide sequence: TGTGCCGTACCACGACACAGGGAAGGTGAAAAACTGTTTTTT.

The J gene is TRBJ1-5, the V gene TRBV6-5; a weak D match, TRBD1 (5 bases). CDR3 length: 15 residues. CDR1 and CDR2 from the germline V gene are MNHEY and SVGAGI. Deletions cut 7 bases from V and 7 bases from J, with 20 bases between. The CDR3 bases are TGTGCCAGCACCCTCATGGGGGACCGGGCCCAGCCCCAGCATTTT. This sequence encodes CASTLMGDRAQPQHF.

V usage is TRBV11-3 and J usage is TRBJ1-1, with TRBD1 matching over 10 bases. With V trimmed by 5 bases and J by 5 bases, 5 bases remained unmatched. The CDR3 consists of 14 residues. The V gene's germline CDR1 is SGHNT and CDR2 YENEEA. The CDR3 DNA follows: TGTGCCAGCAGCACCGGACAGGGGGGAACTGAAGCTTTCTTT. Translating gives CASSTGQGGTEAFF. The full variable domain, completed using reference TRBV11-3 and TRBJ1-1, is EAGVVQSPRYKIIEKKQPVAFWCNPISGHNTLYWYLQNLGQGPELLIRYENEEAVDDSQLPKDRFSAERLKGVDSTLKIQPAELGDSAVYLCASSTGQGGTEAFFGQGTRLTVV.

V gene TRBV19 combines with J gene TRBJ1-1, with D possibly matching TRBD1 (5 bases). This CDR3 has 15 residues. The germline gives CDR1 LNHDA, CDR2 SQIVND (reference sequence). Trimming took off 3 bases at V and 3 bases at J, with 14 bases between the two ends. Written as DNA, the CDR3 is TGTGCCAGTAGTATGGAGGGCCGGACACACACTGAAGCTTTCTTT. Translation: CASSMEGRTHTEAFF.

This clone was seen only once. The CDR3 nucleotides are TGTGCCAGCAGCTTGGCCCCTGGAAACAATGAGCAGTTCTTC. Translated, it gives CASSLAPGNNEQFF. This chain joins TRBV5-8 and TRBJ2-1, with D hard to call. The V and J ends lost 0 bases and 5 bases respectively, with 9 bases between them. CDR1 is SGHTS, CDR2 YDEGEE, per germline. This CDR3 is 14 amino acids long. The whole variable domain, filled in from reference TRBV5-8 and TRBJ2-1, reads EAGVTQSPTHLIKTRGQQATLRCSPISGHTSVYWYQQALGLGLQFLLWYDEGEERNRGNFPPRFSGRQFPNYSSELNVNALELEDSALYLCASSLAPGNNEQFFGPGTRLTVL.

The chain recombines TRBV5-6 with TRBJ1-2; the match to TRBD1 covers 10 bases. From germline, CDR1 is SGHDT and CDR2 YYEEEE. The CDR3 is 15 residues long. V trimming: 5 bases; J trimming: 1 base; junction bases outside the gene matches: 5. The CDR3 region has the DNA TGTGCCAGCAGTATTAGGACAGGGGGTAACTATGGCTACACCTTC. This gives the protein CASSIRTGGNYGYTF.